This T cell receptor beta chain was documented in a study of T cell repertoires in cytomegalovirus infection. This clonotype turned up a few times. The antigen remains unidentified. TCRdb re-called the reads through MiXCR, storing one row per CDR3 protein. This table holds roughly 700,000 distinct CDR3 sequences, around 35% found once. The CDR3 length is 14 residues. Germline lookup yields CDR1 MNHNY and CDR2 SVGAGI (reference sequence). V was cut by 5 bases and J by 2 bases, with 11 bases left in between. The rearrangement uses TRBV6-6 and TRBJ2-3; possibly TRBD1 for D (6 bases). Sequencing used cultured PBMCs, obtained from culture after CMV antigen stimulation. The TCR was taken from a human donor in good health (CMV status not recorded). Some clones in this sample may be carry-over from other donors' samples. The CDR3 loop is CASSQGWSTDTQYF. CDR3 DNA: TGTGCCAGCAGTCAGGGGTGGTCCACAGATACGCAGTATTTT.